This T cell receptor beta chain was captured in a study of CD8 T cells in Susac syndrome (dated by TCRdb to the late 2010s). In the study overall: Among the Susac syndrome patients who were sequenced, clinically active disease was present in over 5 and clinical remission was observed in fewer than ten. At blood withdrawal, Susac syndrome patients were therapy-naive, treated with corticosteroids (with IVIg additionally given to some), or treated with IVIg alone. Repertoire sequencing was used to test whether CD8+ T cell activation and differentiation in Susac syndrome was antigen driven.

Based on the germline V gene (reference sequence), the CDR1 and CDR2 sequences are GTSNPN and SVGIG. Deletion took 2 bases off V and 9 bases off J, with a span of 7 bases between the germline ends. Measured from the cysteine to the phenylalanine, the CDR3 is 10 residues long. Just CDR3 DNA is preserved here, 30 bases in frame from base 1. Peripheral blood CD8+ and CD4+ T cells from healthy donors, Susac syndrome patients and multiple sclerosis patients were profiled by high-throughput TCR beta sequencing. Recently defined diagnostic criteria for definite or probable disease were met by the Susac syndrome patients. Bulk CD8+ and CD4+ T cells were purified by magnetic negative isolation, whereas CD8+ TEMRA cells were enriched by FACS. Blood was drawn into EDTA tubes, processed within 24 hours, and PBMCs were isolated by density gradient centrifugation. PBMCs intended for TCR sequencing were frozen in liquid nitrogen and were later thawed in a 37 degrees C water bath. The sorted or isolated CD4+, CD8+ and CD8+ TEMRA cells had a purity of 90% or higher.

RNA was extracted with the RNeasy kit and 0.5 to 1 ug was reverse transcribed using random hexamers. The immunoSEQ multiplex PCR assay, covering 54 Vbeta and 13 Jbeta segments, was used to amplify TCR beta CDR3 regions. PCR amplification bias was corrected using a synthetic template baseline for primer optimization and computational correction. Under the source paper's analysis protocol: Reads were assigned to V, D and J genes according to IMGT and analyzed in immunoSEQ Analyzer, with only productive sequences retained. Clonality was computed as one minus Shannon entropy normalized by log2 of the number of productive unique sequences. Public and private clones were assessed among the 100 most prevalent clones of each patient and control. Clones were defined as Susac-specific when absent from the healthy and MS cohorts, from over a thousand published viral clones and from other ImmuneACCESS disease sequences. TCRdb cleaned the public reads at Q25 with fastp, built clones with MiXCR and kept in-frame beta chains. Records with the same CDR3 protein are collapsed into one entry carrying the most frequent genes and DNA. The V and J calls shown here were made by TCRdb, not taken from the authors' results. Across this sample there are about 140,000 distinct CDR3 sequences, with around 95% seen only once. The ten most abundant clones make up roughly 0.14% of the sample.

Remarks on this clonotype: This clone's antigen is unknown. No quality values exist for individual bases; no much larger clone is one base distant.

General findings and caveats noted by the study authors: The study acknowledged that relatively few individuals were included in the TCR sequencing and HLA analysis. No clonal expansion was detected in the CD4+ T cell repertoire of Susac syndrome patients.

The chain employs TRBV30 and TRBJ1-2; the D gene assignment is ambiguous. This TCR was sampled from a human donor with Susac syndrome. Input material: CD4+ T cells from PBMCs. The sequenced DNA: TGTGCCTGGAGTCAACGGAGCTACACCTTC. Translated, this gives CAWSQRSYTF.